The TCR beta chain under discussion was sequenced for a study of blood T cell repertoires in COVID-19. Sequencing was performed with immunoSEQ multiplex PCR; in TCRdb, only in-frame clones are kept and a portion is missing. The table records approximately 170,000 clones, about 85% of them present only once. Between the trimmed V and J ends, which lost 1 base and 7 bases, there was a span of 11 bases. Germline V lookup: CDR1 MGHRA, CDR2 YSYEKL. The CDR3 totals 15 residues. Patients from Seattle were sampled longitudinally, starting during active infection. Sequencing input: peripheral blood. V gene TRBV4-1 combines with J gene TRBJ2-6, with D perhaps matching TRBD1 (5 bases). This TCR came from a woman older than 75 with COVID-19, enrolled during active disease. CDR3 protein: CASSQGGTGANVLTF. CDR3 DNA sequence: TGCGCCAGCAGCCAAGGTGGAACAGGAGCCAACGTCCTGACTTTC.